The sequence of this T cell receptor (beta chain) was determined in a study of cytomegalovirus exposure and HLA in healthy donors. Germline CDR1 MNHNY, CDR2 SVGAGI (reference sequence). This CDR3 is 15 amino acids long. V gave up 2 bases and J gave up 6 bases, with 11 bases separating them. This clone appeared a few times. The primer mix had 60 Vbeta and 13 Jbeta primers. Only in-frame clones appear in the TCRdb table, and some are missing; sequencing was by immunoSEQ multiplex PCR. Among 110,000 or so clones listed, about 86% were seen once. The sequence was collected from a young woman in good health and CMV-seronegative. The V call is TRBV6-6, the J call TRBJ1-6, with a tentative D call TRBD1 (6 bases). Sequenced sample: PBMCs. CDR3 sequence (DNA): TGTGCCAGCAGTTACGGCGGACAGATTAATTCACCCCTCCACTTT. Its translation is CASSYGGQINSPLHF.